One sample yielded the 27 T cell receptor beta chains listed below, sequenced in a study of T-cell memory formation after mild COVID-19. In TCRdb, the 5' RACE reads were re-called with MiXCR into one record per CDR3 protein. Of 400,000 to 500,000 distinct CDR3 sequences in the sample, roughly 17% are singletons; the top ten hold roughly 21%. Sequencing was performed on PBMCs or a T cell subset sorted from them (not recorded which). The origin of the receptors is a man aged 18 to 30 who had mild COVID-19 (a few samples of this study predate the infection). Cell type and time point are not known.

V usage is TRBV18 and J usage is TRBJ2-2; D is perhaps TRBD2 (5 bases). This CDR3 is 15 amino acids long. Germline assignment: CDR1 KGHSH and CDR2 LQKENI. Trimming removed 1 base from V and 1 base from J, with 7 bases in between. CDR3 in amino acids: CASSPQLENTGELFF. The CDR3 DNA is TGTGCCAGCTCACCACAACTAGAGAACACCGGGGAGCTGTTTTTT.

The chain couples TRBV12-3 or TRBV12-4 to TRBJ2-3, with TRBD2 as a possible D gene (5 bases). Trimming removed 8 bases at V and 2 bases at J, with 11 bases between. The CDR3 covers 13 residues. CDR3 sequence reads: CASEHRDTDTQYF. The CDR3 DNA reads as TGTGCCAGCGAGCATCGGGACACAGATACGCAGTATTTT.

This chain links TRBV4-3 with TRBJ2-1; the D gene is possibly TRBD2 (5 bases). V lost 0 bases to trimming and J lost 5 bases, with 8 bases between them. The CDR3 is 14 amino acids. The germline gives CDR1 LGHNA, CDR2 YSLEER. In DNA, the CDR3 is TGCGCCAGCAGCCAAGATTTGGGAGACAATGAGCAGTTCTTC. Translation: CASSQDLGDNEQFF.

This rearrangement joins TRBV12-3 or TRBV12-4 to TRBJ1-5; no definite D call. The CDR3 loop spans 13 amino acids. V dropped 1 base and J dropped 7 bases, with 8 bases sitting between them. CDR3 coding DNA: TGTGCCAGCAGTTTAGGGTTCCTACAGCCCCAGCATTTT. This encodes CASSLGFLQPQHF.

The CDR3 nucleotides are TGTGCCAGCAGCGTAGAGGGGTTCGACACAGATACGCAGTATTTT. Translated, it gives CASSVEGFDTDTQYF. This sequence joins TRBV9 and TRBJ2-3; D is possibly TRBD1 (5 bases). CDR1 and CDR2 (germline): SGDLS, YYNGEE. The CDR3 extends over 15 amino acids. Trimming cost V 0 bases and J 2 bases, with 10 bases left between them.

The gene calls are TRBV5-5 and TRBJ1-1, with D possibly being TRBD1 (6 bases). The CDR3 runs to 16 residues. V was cut by 4 bases and J by 8 bases, with 24 bases left in between. CDR1 is SGHKS and CDR2 is YYEKEE in the germline V gene (reference sequence). CDR3 in DNA: TGTGCCAGCAGCCCATCTCGGCCAGGGGCTGGGTGGGAAGCTTTCTTT. This translates into CASSPSRPGAGWEAFF.

This sequence joins TRBV19 and TRBJ1-4; D might be TRBD1 (6 bases). The CDR3 loop spans 13 amino acids. Trimming removed 6 bases from V and 8 bases from J, with 13 bases in between. The germline gives CDR1 LNHDA, CDR2 SQIVND (reference sequence). The CDR3: CASSRGAKEKLFF. CDR3 DNA: TGTGCCAGTAGCCGGGGGGCGAAGGAAAAACTGTTTTTT.

V is TRBV9 and J is TRBJ2-3; D is unresolved. CDR1 is SGDLS, CDR2 YYNGEE, per germline. The V end lost 2 bases, the J end lost 1 base, and 8 bases lay between the germline ends. CDR3 length equals 14 residues. This CDR3 reads CASSVLVGTDTQYF. The CDR3 DNA sequence: TGTGCCAGCAGCGTTTTGGTGGGCACAGATACGCAGTATTTT. The full variable domain, completed using reference TRBV9 and TRBJ2-3, is DSGVTQTPKHLITATGQRVTLRCSPRSGDLSVYWYQQSLDQGLQFLIQYYNGEERAKGNILERFSAQQFPDLHSELNLSSLELGDSALYFCASSVLVGTDTQYFGPGTRLTVL.

This clonotype came up a few times. This chain connects TRBV29-1 to TRBJ2-2; D possibly corresponds to TRBD1 (6 bases). Germline CDR1 and CDR2: SQVTM and ANQGSEA. The CDR3 covers 16 residues. V shed 6 bases and J shed 7 bases, with 24 bases lying between them. The CDR3 here is CSVFSGDLSLGGELFF. CDR3 nucleotide sequence: TGCAGCGTGTTTTCAGGGGACCTTTCGCTTGGCGGGGAGCTGTTTTTT.

The count of this clonotype is one. The V and J genes are TRBV28 and TRBJ1-6; tentative D call: TRBD1 (5 bases). This CDR3 has 15 amino acids. Germline lookup yields CDR1 MDHEN and CDR2 SYDVKM. Trimming removed 7 bases from V and 9 bases from J, with 19 bases in between. CDR3 region: CASTSGAVSGSPLHF. The DNA of the CDR3 is TGTGCCAGCACTAGCGGGGCTGTGTCAGGTTCACCCCTCCACTTT.

The chain has TRBV6-5 and TRBJ2-3; 7 bases fit TRBD1. CDR1 is MNHEY, CDR2 SVGAGI, per germline. The CDR3 sequence is 15 residues long. The V segment lost 6 bases and the J segment 0 bases; nucleotides outside the gene matches: 6. CDR3 bases: TGTGCCAGCAGCTGGGGACAGAGAAGCACAGATACGCAGTATTTT. It yields the protein CASSWGQRSTDTQYF.

This chain links TRBV5-1 with TRBJ2-3; 9 bases map to TRBD1. J lost 2 bases, V lost 1 base, and 5 bases had no gene match. This CDR3 is built from 16 residues. Germline CDR1 reads SGHRS; CDR2 reads YFSETQ. CDR3 protein: CASSLFRDRVTDTQYF. The CDR3 nucleotides read TGCGCCAGCAGCTTGTTCAGGGACAGGGTCACAGATACGCAGTATTTT.

The chain recombines TRBV4-1 with TRBJ2-7; 8 positions agree with TRBD1. Germline CDR1 MGHRA, CDR2 YSYEKL. The V and J ends lost 1 base and 0 bases, in that order; junction bases with no gene match: 8. The CDR3 runs 17 residues. The CDR3 bases are TGCGCCAGCAGCCAAGTCGCCGGACAGGGAGTCTCCTACGAGCAGTACTTC. Its translation: CASSQVAGQGVSYEQYF.

This clonotype was seen only a few times. The chain is built from TRBV20-1 and TRBJ2-7; D gene uncertain. There are 13 residues in the CDR3. Germline loops: CDR1 DFQATT, CDR2 SNEGSKA (reference sequence). V was clipped by 0 bases and J by 3 bases, with 9 bases between them. The CDR3 sequence: CSARDLGGYEQYF. CDR3 DNA: TGCAGTGCTAGAGATCTCGGCGGCTACGAGCAGTACTTC.

The rearrangement uses TRBV7-9 and TRBJ2-5; 9 nucleotides line up with TRBD2. Germline V gene sequence: CDR1 SEHNR, CDR2 FQNEAQ (reference sequence). V dropped 4 bases and J dropped 2; count of bases not matched to a gene: 8. CDR3 size: 16 residues. CDR3 loop: CASSSRGLAKQETQYF. The CDR3 DNA reads TGTGCCAGCAGCTCCCGAGGACTAGCGAAGCAAGAGACCCAGTACTTC.

In this sample, this clonotype turned up a few times. This rearrangement joins TRBV12-3 or TRBV12-4 to TRBJ1-5; 7 nucleotides match TRBD1. V lost 4 bases to trimming and J lost 4 bases; unmatched junction nucleotides: 7. The CDR3 runs 15 residues. The CDR3 sequence is CASSSGGGQNQPQHF. The CDR3 DNA reads as TGTGCCAGCAGTTCAGGGGGGGGACAAAATCAGCCCCAGCATTTT.

Worth noting for this clonotype: One end of the junction varies from germline; a read error may be responsible. The chain joins TRBV5-1 to TRBJ2-2; perhaps D is TRBD1 or TRBD2 (5 bases each). Looked up from germline, CDR1 is SGHRS and CDR2 is YFSETQ. The length of the CDR3 is 14 residues. This CDR3 is CASSEEDGTGEMFF. The CDR3 DNA sequence: TGCGCCAGCAGCGAGGAAGATGGGACCGGGGAGATGTTTTTT.

This clonotype was recorded at least ten times. J is TRBJ2-2 and V is TRBV29-1; the D call may be TRBD1 or TRBD2 (6 bases each). This CDR3 region has 11 residues. Trimming cost V 6 bases and J 7 bases, with 9 bases left between them. CDR1 is SQVTM and CDR2 is ANQGSEA in the germline V gene. Written as DNA, the CDR3 is TGCAGCGTCGGGGGCCACGGGGAGCTGTTTTTT. Protein product: CSVGGHGELFF.

The chain has TRBV27 and TRBJ2-3; D may be TRBD1 (5 bases). Trimming stripped 5 bases from V and 0 bases from J, with 15 bases between. Germline CDR1 and CDR2: MNHEY and SMNVEV (reference sequence). This CDR3 is built from 16 residues. CDR3 sequence (DNA): TGTGCCAGCAGTCCATCCGACAGCTCTAGCACAGATACGCAGTATTTT. Protein sequence: CASSPSDSSSTDTQYF.

The rearrangement joins TRBV4-3 to TRBJ2-7; D could derive from TRBD1 or TRBD2 (5 bases each). There are 16 residues in the CDR3. V was shortened by 0 bases and J by 3 bases, with 15 bases between the two germline ends. CDR1 is LGHNA, CDR2 YSLEER, per germline. CDR3 DNA: TGCGCCAGCAGCCAAGAAGTACAGGAGGTCAGCTACGAGCAGTACTTC. Its protein is CASSQEVQEVSYEQYF.

This clonotype was seen a handful of times. V gene TRBV10-3 combines with J gene TRBJ2-5, with D unresolved. CDR1 and CDR2 from the germline V gene are ENHRY and SYGVKD. The CDR3 runs 12 residues. Deletions cut 2 bases from V and 5 bases from J, with 6 bases between. The CDR3 here is CAISEPRETQYF. The CDR3 DNA reads as TGTGCCATCAGTGAGCCCCGGGAGACCCAGTACTTC.

The chain joins TRBV7-3 to TRBJ2-1, with a weak D call TRBD1 (6 bases). Germline-derived CDR1 and CDR2 are SGHTA and FQGTGA. The CDR3 length is 14 residues. V lost 5 bases, J lost 10 bases, and 18 bases lay in between. The CDR3 DNA reads TGTGCCAGCAGCCTCCTAGCCCCTACAGGGGAGCAGTTCTTC. Residues: CASSLLAPTGEQFF.

In DNA form, the CDR3 reads TGTGCCAGCATCGCGGGGCGTAGCACAGATACGCAGTATTTT. It yields the protein CASIAGRSTDTQYF. This sequence joins TRBV2 and TRBJ2-3; a weak D match, TRBD2 (6 bases). Germline assignment: CDR1 SNHLY and CDR2 FYNNEI. V lost 7 bases, J lost 0 bases, and 11 bases lay in between. The CDR3 extends over 14 amino acids.

There are a few counts of this clonotype. This chain uses TRBV6-5 with TRBJ2-3, with TRBD1 matching 7 bases. The CDR3 runs 14 residues. J was trimmed by 3 bases and V by 6 bases; bases with no gene match: 6. Germline lookup yields CDR1 MNHEY and CDR2 SVGAGI. CDR3: CASRRDSLTDTQYF. DNA of the CDR3: TGTGCCAGCAGACGGGACAGCTTAACAGATACGCAGTATTTT.

This rearrangement joins TRBV5-5 to TRBJ2-7, with a weak D call TRBD2 (5 bases). Germline assignment: CDR1 SGHKS and CDR2 YYEKEE (reference sequence). Trimming pared 4 bases from V and 2 bases from J, leaving 16 bases between. CDR3 length: 15 residues. This CDR3 is CASSPHPDGTYEQYF. The CDR3 bases are TGTGCCAGCAGCCCCCATCCAGACGGGACCTACGAGCAGTACTTC.

V usage is TRBV6-2 or TRBV6-3 and J usage is TRBJ2-7, with TRBD2 matching 11 bases. The J segment lost 5 bases and the V segment lost 6 bases, leaving 12 bases of the junction unmatched. Germline V gene sequence: CDR1 MNHEY, CDR2 SVGEGT. The CDR3 totals 16 residues. The CDR3 nucleotides read TGTGCCAGCAGCCGTCGACTAGCGGGGCCTCCGGACGAGCAGTACTTC. Its translation: CASSRRLAGPPDEQYF.

This clonotype came up a few times. The rearrangement joins TRBV5-1 to TRBJ2-7; TRBD1 agrees at 8 bases. This CDR3 contains 14 residues. With 7 bases clipped from V and 3 bases from J, the junction kept 9 bases outside the gene matches. The germline V gene encodes CDR1 SGHRS and CDR2 YFSETQ. The CDR3 region is CASAAGTGLYEQYF. The CDR3 nucleotides are TGCGCCAGCGCGGCGGGGACAGGTCTCTACGAGCAGTACTTC.